The rows below give T cell receptor beta chains drawn from one sample of a study of identical twins. TCRdb used MiXCR to reprocess the 5' RACE reads, holding one entry per CDR3 protein. The sample consists of about 160,000 distinct CDR3 sequences, 3.5% of them appearing once. Sequencing used memory T cells sorted from blood. The receptors were sampled from a young man in good health. Each CDR3 is given with its conserved first and last residue. Fields, in order: D gene, J gene, V gene, clone size, CDR3 protein, CDR3 DNA. The D gene is left open where the match is weak. Rows may omit the clone size; those that give it use once, few, many or a size class.

TRBD1	TRBJ2-5	TRBV7-7	many	CASSHRQGKETQYF	TGTGCCAGCAGCCACCGACAGGGCAAAGAGACCCAGTACTTC
.	TRBJ2-3	TRBV20-1	many	CSARIRSDTQYF	TGCAGTGCTAGAATTAGATCAGATACGCAGTATTTT
.	TRBJ2-3	TRBV20-1	many	CSASPRKDTQYF	TGCAGTGCTAGCCCACGGAAAGATACGCAGTATTTT
.	TRBJ2-3	TRBV20-1	many	CSASATVRTDTQYF	TGCAGTGCTAGCGCCACAGTCCGCACAGATACGCAGTATTTT
.	TRBJ2-7	TRBV5-1	many	CASSPGWSSYEQYF	TGCGCCAGCAGCCCCGGGTGGAGCTCCTACGAGCAGTACTTC
.	TRBJ2-7	TRBV6-5	many	CASTGLTYEQYF	TGTGCCAGCACGGGCTTAACCTACGAGCAGTACTTC
.	TRBJ2-7	TRBV7-9	many	CASSFRDLGEQYF	TGTGCCAGCAGCTTTAGGGACCTAGGGGAGCAGTACTTC
.	TRBJ2-1	TRBV18	.	CASSPQTQGREQFF	TGTGCCAGCTCACCTCAGACCCAAGGACGTGAGCAGTTCTTC
.	TRBJ2-2	TRBV7-2	many	CASSLEGPMTGELFF	TGTGCCAGCAGCTTAGAGGGCCCTATGACCGGGGAGCTGTTTTTT
TRBD1	TRBJ1-2	TRBV10-3	many	CAIRPGQGLTNYGYTF	TGTGCCATCAGGCCGGGACAGGGGTTGACTAACTATGGCTACACCTTC
.	TRBJ2-2	TRBV2	many	CASSSLDSGELFF	TGTGCCAGCAGTTCCTTAGACTCCGGGGAGCTGTTTTTT
TRBD1	TRBJ2-2	TRBV24-1	many	CATSDPGQGVRTGELFF	TGTGCCACCAGTGACCCCGGACAGGGGGTAAGAACCGGGGAGCTGTTTTTT
.	TRBJ2-1	TRBV27	many	CASSLPPSNGYNEQFF	TGTGCCAGCAGTTTACCCCCTAGCAACGGCTACAATGAGCAGTTCTTC
TRBD1	TRBJ1-4	TRBV29-1	many	CSVGQGEKLFF	TGCAGCGTTGGACAGGGTGAAAAACTGTTTTTT
.	TRBJ2-5	TRBV3-1	many	CASSLLGKDQETQYF	TGTGCCAGCAGCCTCCTTGGAAAGGACCAAGAGACCCAGTACTTC
.	TRBJ2-3	TRBV5-1	many	CASSLGGKTDTQYF	TGCGCCAGCAGCTTGGGGGGAAAAACAGATACGCAGTATTTT
.	TRBJ1-1	TRBV7-6	many	CASSPIGGATEAFF	TGTGCCAGCAGCCCGATTGGGGGGGCCACTGAAGCTTTCTTT
TRBD1	TRBJ2-1	TRBV6-2/TRBV6-3	many	CASRDRYNEQFF	TGTGCCAGCAGGGACAGGTACAATGAGCAGTTCTTC
TRBD1	TRBJ2-1	TRBV6-6	many	CASSPPERDRVDF	TGTGCCAGCAGTCCCCCGGAACGGGACAGAGTAGACTTC
.	TRBJ2-7	TRBV5-6	many	CASSLRRRYSYEQYF	TGTGCCAGCAGCCTACGCCGTCGGTATTCCTACGAGCAGTACTTC
.	TRBJ2-7	TRBV6-2/TRBV6-3	many	CASRHPGISYEQYF	TGTGCCAGCAGGCACCCCGGGATCTCCTACGAGCAGTACTTC
TRBD2	TRBJ2-2	TRBV28	.	CASSRLPGTRGATGELFF	TGTGCCAGCAGTCGCTTACCAGGGACTAGAGGTGCCACCGGGGAGCTGTTTTTT
.	TRBJ2-5	TRBV28	many	CASSRPGQRTQETQYF	TGTGCCAGCAGTCGTCCAGGACAGCGGACCCAAGAGACCCAGTACTTC
TRBD1	TRBJ2-7	TRBV7-9	many	CASSRITGGRDEQYF	TGTGCCAGCAGCCGGATTACAGGGGGCCGGGACGAGCAGTACTTC
TRBD2	TRBJ2-5	TRBV20-1	many	CSAGVGSGGQETQYF	TGCAGTGCTGGGGTGGGTAGCGGGGGCCAAGAGACCCAGTACTTC
.	TRBJ1-4	TRBV18	.	CASSPGLGEKLFF	TGTGCCAGCTCACCAGGGCTGGGGGAAAAACTGTTTTTT
TRBD1	TRBJ2-1	TRBV29-1	many	CSARQGQEQFF	TGCAGCGCCAGACAGGGTCAGGAGCAGTTCTTC
TRBD2	TRBJ2-1	TRBV14	.	CASSQVSGGQGEQFF	TGTGCCAGCAGCCAAGTTTCGGGAGGACAAGGTGAGCAGTTCTTC
TRBD2	TRBJ2-7	TRBV20-1	many	CSARGQAGGVYEQYF	TGCAGTGCTAGAGGGCAGGCGGGAGGTGTCTACGAGCAGTACTTC